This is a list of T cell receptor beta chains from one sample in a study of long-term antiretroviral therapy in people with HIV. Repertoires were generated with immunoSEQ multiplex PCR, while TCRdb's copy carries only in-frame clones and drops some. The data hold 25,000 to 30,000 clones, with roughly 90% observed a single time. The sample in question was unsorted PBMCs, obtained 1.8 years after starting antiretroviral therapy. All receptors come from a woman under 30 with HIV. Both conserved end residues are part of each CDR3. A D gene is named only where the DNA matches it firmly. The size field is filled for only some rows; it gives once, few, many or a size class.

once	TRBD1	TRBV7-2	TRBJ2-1	CASSLEMRQGAGGEQFF	TGTGCCAGCAGCTTAGAGATGAGACAGGGGGCGGGGGGTGAGCAGTTCTTC
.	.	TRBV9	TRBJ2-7	CASSVGAISSYEQYF	TGTGCCAGCAGCGTAGGGGCTATTAGCTCCTACGAGCAGTACTTC
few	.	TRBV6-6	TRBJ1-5	CASSMGGQPQHF	TGTGCCAGCAGTATGGGGGGTCAGCCCCAGCATTTT
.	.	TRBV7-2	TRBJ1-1	CASSLGLQGGPMGAFF	TGTGCCAGCAGCTTAGGCTTGCAGGGTGGGCCGATGGGAGCTTTCTTT
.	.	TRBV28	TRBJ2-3	CASSLALRLDTQYF	TGTGCCAGCAGTTTGGCACTAAGGTTAGATACGCAGTATTTT
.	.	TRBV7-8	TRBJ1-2	CASSLKGSGGADGYTF	TGTGCCAGCAGCTTAAAGGGGAGCGGGGGGGCGGATGGCTACACCTTC
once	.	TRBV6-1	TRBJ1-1	CASIKGGNRAFF	TGTGCCAGCATCAAGGGAGGGAATAGAGCTTTCTTT
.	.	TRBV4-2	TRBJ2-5	CASSQDLGPQETQYF	TGTGCCAGCAGCCAAGATCTGGGGCCTCAAGAGACCCAGTACTTC
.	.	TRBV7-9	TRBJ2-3	CASSSKVQVPYTQYF	TGTGCCAGCAGTTCAAAGGTCCAGGTGCCTTATACGCAGTATTTT
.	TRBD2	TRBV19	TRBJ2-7	CASSASGSTYEQYF	TGTGCCAGCTCGGCTAGCGGGAGTACCTACGAGCAGTACTTC
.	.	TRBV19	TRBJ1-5	CASSKTQVDRQPQHF	TGTGCCAGTAGTAAAACCCAGGTAGATAGACAGCCCCAGCATTTT
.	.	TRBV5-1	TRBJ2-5	CASALNNEGTQYF	TGCGCCAGCGCCCTTAACAACGAGGGGACCCAGTACTTC
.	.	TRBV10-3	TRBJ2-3	CAISDYVADTQYF	TGTGCCATCAGTGACTACGTCGCAGATACGCAGTATTTT
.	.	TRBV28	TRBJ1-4	CASSSLEGATNEKLFF	TGTGCCAGCAGTTCCCTTGAGGGAGCGACTAATGAAAAACTGTTTTTT
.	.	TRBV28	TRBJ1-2	CASRKDTEDGYTF	TGTGCCAGCAGGAAAGACACGGAAGATGGCTACACCTTC
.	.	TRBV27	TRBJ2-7	CASSLVGSVEQYF	TGTGCCAGCAGTTTAGTAGGCTCGGTGGAGCAGTACTTC
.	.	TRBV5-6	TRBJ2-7	CASSLGGGTYEQYF	TGTGCCAGCAGCTTGGGAGGGGGTACCTACGAGCAGTACTTC
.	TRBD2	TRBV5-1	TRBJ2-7	CASSLVAGGPSEEQYF	TGCGCCAGCAGCTTGGTAGCGGGAGGGCCATCCGAAGAGCAGTACTTC
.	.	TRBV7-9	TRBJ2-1	CASSPSGSSYNEQFF	TGTGCCAGCAGTCCAAGCGGAAGCTCCTACAATGAGCAGTTCTTC
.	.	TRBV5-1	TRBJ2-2	CASCHGRGYTGELFF	TGCGCCAGCTGTCACGGGAGAGGGTACACCGGGGAGCTGTTTTTT
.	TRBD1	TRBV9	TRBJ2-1	CASSGLAAGQGADEQFF	TGTGCCAGCAGCGGATTGGCAGCGGGACAGGGGGCCGATGAGCAGTTCTTC
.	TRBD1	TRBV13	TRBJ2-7	CASSFRQGPDEQYF	TGTGCCAGCAGCTTTCGACAGGGACCTGACGAGCAGTACTTC
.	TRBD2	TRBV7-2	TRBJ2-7	CASSQTSGSSPYEQYF	TGTGCCAGCAGCCAAACTAGCGGGAGCTCCCCCTACGAGCAGTACTTC
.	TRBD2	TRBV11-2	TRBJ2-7	CASSESAGESLEQYF	TGTGCCAGCAGCGAATCGGCGGGAGAATCCCTCGAGCAGTACTTC
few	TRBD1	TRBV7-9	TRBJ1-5	CASSWTGSNQPQHF	TGTGCCAGCAGCTGGACAGGGAGCAATCAGCCCCAGCATTTT
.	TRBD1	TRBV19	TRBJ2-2	CASSMGQGDPGELFF	TGTGCCAGTAGTATGGGACAGGGGGATCCCGGGGAGCTGTTTTTT
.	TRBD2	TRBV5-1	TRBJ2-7	CASSFSASGSSYEQYF	TGCGCCAGCAGCTTCTCCGCTAGCGGGAGCTCCTACGAGCAGTACTTC
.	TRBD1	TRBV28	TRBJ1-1	CASSVHPGQSNTEAFF	TGTGCCAGCAGTGTGCACCCGGGACAGTCGAACACTGAAGCTTTCTTT
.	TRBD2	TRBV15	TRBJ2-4	CATSRELAGLAKNIQYF	TGTGCCACCAGCAGAGAACTAGCGGGGTTAGCCAAAAACATTCAGTACTTC
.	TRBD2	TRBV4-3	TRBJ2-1	CASSQDPSGRAYEQFF	TGCGCCAGCAGCCAAGATCCCAGCGGGAGAGCGTATGAGCAGTTCTTC
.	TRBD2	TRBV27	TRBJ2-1	CASSSMTSGYYNEQFF	TGTGCCAGCAGTTCCATGACTAGCGGTTACTACAATGAGCAGTTCTTC
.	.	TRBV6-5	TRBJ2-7	CASSSLNYEQYF	TGTGCCAGCAGTTCACTTAACTACGAGCAGTACTTC
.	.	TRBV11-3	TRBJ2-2	CASSFPGNTGELFF	TGTGCCAGCAGCTTTCCAGGGAACACCGGGGAGCTGTTTTTT
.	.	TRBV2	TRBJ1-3	CASSGGQLSSGNTIYF	TGTGCCAGCAGTGGAGGACAGCTGAGCTCTGGAAACACCATATATTTT
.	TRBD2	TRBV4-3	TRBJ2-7	CASSQDQREVYEQYF	TGCGCCAGCAGCCAAGATCAGCGGGAAGTCTACGAGCAGTACTTC
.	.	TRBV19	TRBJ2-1	CASRGPTPHNEQFF	TGTGCCAGTCGGGGCCCAACACCTCACAATGAGCAGTTCTTC
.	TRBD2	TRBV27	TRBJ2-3	CASSLLAGSADTQYF	TGTGCCAGCAGTTTACTAGCGGGATCTGCGGATACGCAGTATTTT
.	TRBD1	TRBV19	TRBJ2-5	CASSATTGAGAKTQYF	TGTGCCAGTAGTGCTACTACAGGGGCCGGTGCAAAGACCCAGTACTTC
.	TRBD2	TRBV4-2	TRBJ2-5	CASSQSIGTSGSMTQETQYF	TGTGCCAGCAGCCAATCGATCGGGACTAGCGGGAGCATGACTCAAGAGACCCAGTACTTC
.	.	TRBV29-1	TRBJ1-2	CSVEVRRSTFNYGYTF	TGCAGCGTTGAGGTCCGAAGATCCACCTTTAACTATGGCTACACCTTC
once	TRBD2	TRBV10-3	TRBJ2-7	CAISESSGTSWEQYF	TGTGCCATCAGTGAGTCTAGCGGGACCAGCTGGGAGCAGTACTTC
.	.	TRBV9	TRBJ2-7	CASSTRGKDEQYF	TGTGCCAGCAGCACCAGGGGTAAGGACGAGCAGTACTTC
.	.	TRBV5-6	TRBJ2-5	CASSLPWRNKRETQYF	TGTGCCAGCAGCTTGCCATGGAGAAATAAAAGAGAGACCCAGTACTTC
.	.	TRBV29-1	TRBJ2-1	CSVEDSMGEFLHEQFF	TGCAGCGTTGAAGATTCTATGGGAGAGTTCTTGCATGAGCAGTTCTTC
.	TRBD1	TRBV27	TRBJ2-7	CASSLTGGSYEQYF	TGTGCCAGCAGTTTAACAGGGGGATCCTACGAGCAGTACTTC
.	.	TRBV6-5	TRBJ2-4	CASSYSGANIQYF	TGTGCCAGCAGTTACTCCGGGGCAAACATTCAGTACTTC
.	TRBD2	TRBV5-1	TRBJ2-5	CASSLEGLAGLETQYF	TGCGCCAGCAGCTTGGAGGGACTAGCGGGACTGGAGACCCAGTACTTC
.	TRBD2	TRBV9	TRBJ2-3	CASSVVGGVSLTDTQYF	TGTGCCAGCAGCGTAGTGGGGGGGGTCTCTCTCACAGATACGCAGTATTTT
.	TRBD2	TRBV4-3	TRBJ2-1	CASSQDPPSGSVNEQFF	TGCGCCAGCAGCCAAGATCCGCCTAGCGGGAGTGTAAATGAGCAGTTCTTC
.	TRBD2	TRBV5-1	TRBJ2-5	CASSLNPWEGTQYF	TGCGCCAGCAGCTTGAACCCCTGGGAGGGGACCCAGTACTTC
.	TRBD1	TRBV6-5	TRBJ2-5	CASSYSTGRVGETQYF	TGTGCCAGCAGTTACTCGACAGGGAGAGTGGGGGAGACCCAGTACTTC
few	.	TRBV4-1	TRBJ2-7	CASSQEEELLDAEYEQYF	TGCGCCAGCAGCCAAGAAGAGGAACTTTTGGACGCCGAATACGAGCAGTACTTC
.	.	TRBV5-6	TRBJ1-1	CASSSSSLEAFF	TGTGCCAGCAGCTCCTCCAGCCTTGAAGCTTTCTTT
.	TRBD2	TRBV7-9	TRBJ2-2	CASRGPGTSGYDTGELFF	TGTGCCAGCAGGGGACCCGGGACTAGCGGGTATGACACCGGGGAGCTGTTTTTT
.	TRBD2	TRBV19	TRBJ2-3	CASKVTGGVTDTQYF	TGTGCCAGTAAGGTTACGGGAGGGGTCACAGATACGCAGTATTTT
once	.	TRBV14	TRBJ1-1	CASSQQQGITEAFF	TGTGCCAGCAGCCAACAACAGGGAATCACTGAAGCTTTCTTT